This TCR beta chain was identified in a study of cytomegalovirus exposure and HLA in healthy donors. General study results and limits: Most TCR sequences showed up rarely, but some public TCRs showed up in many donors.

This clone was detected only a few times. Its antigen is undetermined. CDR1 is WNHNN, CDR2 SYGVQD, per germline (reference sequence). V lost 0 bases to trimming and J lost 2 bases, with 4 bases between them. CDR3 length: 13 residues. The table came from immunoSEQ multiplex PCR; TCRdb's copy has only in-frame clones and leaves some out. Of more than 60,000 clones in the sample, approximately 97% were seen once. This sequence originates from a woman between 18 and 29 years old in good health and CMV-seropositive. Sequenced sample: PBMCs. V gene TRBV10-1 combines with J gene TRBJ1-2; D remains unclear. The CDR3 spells CASSESLNYGYTF. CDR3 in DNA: TGCGCCAGCAGTGAGTCCCTGAACTATGGCTACACCTTC.